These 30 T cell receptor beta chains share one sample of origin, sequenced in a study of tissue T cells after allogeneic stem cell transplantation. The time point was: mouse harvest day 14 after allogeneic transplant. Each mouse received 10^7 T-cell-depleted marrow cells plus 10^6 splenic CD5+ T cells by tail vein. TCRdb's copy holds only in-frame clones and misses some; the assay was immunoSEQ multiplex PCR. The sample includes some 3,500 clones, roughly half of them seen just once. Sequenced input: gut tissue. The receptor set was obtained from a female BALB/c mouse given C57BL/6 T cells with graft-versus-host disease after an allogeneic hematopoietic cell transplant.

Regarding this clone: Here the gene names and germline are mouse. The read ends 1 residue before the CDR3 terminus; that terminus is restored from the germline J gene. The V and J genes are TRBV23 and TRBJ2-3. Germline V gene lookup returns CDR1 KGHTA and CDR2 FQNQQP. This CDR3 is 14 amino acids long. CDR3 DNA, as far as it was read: TGCTCCAGCAGTCAATCGTGGGCAGCAGAAACGCTGTAT. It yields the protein CSSSQSWAAETLY. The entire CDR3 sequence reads CSSSQSWAAETLYF.

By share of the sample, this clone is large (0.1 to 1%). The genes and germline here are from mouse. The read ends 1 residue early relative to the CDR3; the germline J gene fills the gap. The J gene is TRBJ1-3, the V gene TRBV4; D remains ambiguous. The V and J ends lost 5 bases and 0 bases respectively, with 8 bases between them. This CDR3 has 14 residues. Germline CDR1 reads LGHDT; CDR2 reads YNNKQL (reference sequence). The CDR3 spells CASSIHYSGNTLYF. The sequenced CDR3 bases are TGTGCCAGCAGCATACACTATTCTGGAAATACGCTCTAT.

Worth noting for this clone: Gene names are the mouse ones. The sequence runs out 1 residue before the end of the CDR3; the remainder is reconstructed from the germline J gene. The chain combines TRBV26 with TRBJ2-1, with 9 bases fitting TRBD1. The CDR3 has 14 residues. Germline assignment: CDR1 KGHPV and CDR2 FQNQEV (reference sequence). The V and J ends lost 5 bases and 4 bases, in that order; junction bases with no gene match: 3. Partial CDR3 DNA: TGTGCCAGCAGTTCGGACAGGGGATATGCTGAGCAGTTC. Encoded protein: CASSSDRGYAEQF. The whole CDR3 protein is CASSSDRGYAEQFF.

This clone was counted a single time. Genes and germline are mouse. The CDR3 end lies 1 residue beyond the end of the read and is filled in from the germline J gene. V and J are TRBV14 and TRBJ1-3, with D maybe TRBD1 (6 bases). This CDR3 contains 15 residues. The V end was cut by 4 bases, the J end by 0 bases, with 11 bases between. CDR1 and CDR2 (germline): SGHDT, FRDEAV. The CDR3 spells CASSPGHLSGNTLYF. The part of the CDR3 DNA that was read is TGTGCCAGCAGTCCGGGACATCTTTCTGGAAATACGCTCTAT. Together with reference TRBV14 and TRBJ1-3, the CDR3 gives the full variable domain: EAGVTQSPRYAVLQEGQAVSFWCDPISGHDTLYWYQQPRDQGPQLLVYFRDEAVIDNSQLPSDRFSAVRPKGTNSTLKIQSAKQGDTATYLCASSPGHLSGNTLYFGEGSRLIVV.

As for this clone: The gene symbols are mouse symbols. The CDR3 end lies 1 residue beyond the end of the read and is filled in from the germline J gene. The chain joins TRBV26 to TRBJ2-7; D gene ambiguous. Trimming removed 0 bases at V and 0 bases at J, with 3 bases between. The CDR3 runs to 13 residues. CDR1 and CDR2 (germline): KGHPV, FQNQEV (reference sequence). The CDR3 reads CASSLSFSYEQYF. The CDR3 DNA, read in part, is TGTGCCAGCAGTCTGTCCTTCTCCTATGAACAGTAC.

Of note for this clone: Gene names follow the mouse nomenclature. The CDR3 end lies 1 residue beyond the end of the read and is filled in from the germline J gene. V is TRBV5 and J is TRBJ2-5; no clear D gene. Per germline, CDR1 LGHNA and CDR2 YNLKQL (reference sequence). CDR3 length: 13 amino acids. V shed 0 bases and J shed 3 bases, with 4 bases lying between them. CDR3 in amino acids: CASSQDRQDTQYF. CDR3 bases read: TGTGCCAGCAGCCAAGACCGGCAAGACACCCAGTAC.

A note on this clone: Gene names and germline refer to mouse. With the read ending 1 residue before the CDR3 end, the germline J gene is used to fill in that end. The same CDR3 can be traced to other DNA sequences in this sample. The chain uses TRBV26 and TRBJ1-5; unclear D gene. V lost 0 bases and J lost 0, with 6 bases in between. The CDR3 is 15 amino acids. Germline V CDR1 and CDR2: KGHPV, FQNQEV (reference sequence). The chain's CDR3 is CASSLSGYNNQAPLF. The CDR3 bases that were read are TGTGCCAGCAGTCTGTCCGGTTATAACAACCAGGCTCCGCTT.

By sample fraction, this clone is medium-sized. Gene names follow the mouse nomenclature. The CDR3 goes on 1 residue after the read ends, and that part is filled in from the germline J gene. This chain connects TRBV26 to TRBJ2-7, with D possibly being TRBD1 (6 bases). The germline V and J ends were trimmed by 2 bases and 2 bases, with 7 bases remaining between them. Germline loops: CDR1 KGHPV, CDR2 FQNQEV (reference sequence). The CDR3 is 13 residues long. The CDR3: CASSLGQTYEQYF. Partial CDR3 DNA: TGTGCCAGCAGTCTGGGACAGACCTATGAACAGTAC.

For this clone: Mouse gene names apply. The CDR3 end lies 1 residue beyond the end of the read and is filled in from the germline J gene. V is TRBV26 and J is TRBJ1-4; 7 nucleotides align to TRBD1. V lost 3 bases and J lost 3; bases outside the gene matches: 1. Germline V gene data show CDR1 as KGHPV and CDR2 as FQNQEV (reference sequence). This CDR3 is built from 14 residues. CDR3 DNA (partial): TGTGCCAGCAGTCTAGGGACAGCCAACGAAAGATTATTT. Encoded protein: CASSLGTANERLF. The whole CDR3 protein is CASSLGTANERLFF.

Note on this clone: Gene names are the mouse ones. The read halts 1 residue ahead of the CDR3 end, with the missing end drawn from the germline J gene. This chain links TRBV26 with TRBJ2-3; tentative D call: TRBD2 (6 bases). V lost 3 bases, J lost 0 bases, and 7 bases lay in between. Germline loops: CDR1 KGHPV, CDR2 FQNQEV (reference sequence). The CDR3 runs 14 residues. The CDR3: CASSLGGSAETLYF. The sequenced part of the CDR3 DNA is TGTGCCAGCAGTCTTGGGGGTAGTGCAGAAACGCTGTAT.

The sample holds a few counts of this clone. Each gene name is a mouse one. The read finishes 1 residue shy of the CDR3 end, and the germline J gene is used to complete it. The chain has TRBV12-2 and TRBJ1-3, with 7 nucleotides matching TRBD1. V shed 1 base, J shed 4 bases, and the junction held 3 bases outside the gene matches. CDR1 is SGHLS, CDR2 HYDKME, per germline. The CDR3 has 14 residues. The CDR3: CASSLRGHGNTLYF. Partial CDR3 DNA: TGTGCCAGCTCTCTGAGGGGGCACGGAAATACGCTCTAT.

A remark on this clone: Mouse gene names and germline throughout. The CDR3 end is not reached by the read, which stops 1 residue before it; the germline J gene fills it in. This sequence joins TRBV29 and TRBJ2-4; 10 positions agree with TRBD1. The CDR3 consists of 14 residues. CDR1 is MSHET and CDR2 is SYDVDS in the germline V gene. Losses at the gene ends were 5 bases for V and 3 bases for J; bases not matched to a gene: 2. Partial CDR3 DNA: TGTGCTAGCAGTCCGGGACAGGGGCAAAACACCTTGTAC. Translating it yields CASSPGQGQNTLY. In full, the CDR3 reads CASSPGQGQNTLYF. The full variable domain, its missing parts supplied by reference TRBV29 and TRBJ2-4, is DMKVTQMPRYLIKRMGENVLLECGQDMSHETMYWYRQDPGLGLQLIYISYDVDSNSEGDIPKGYRVSRKKREHFSLILDSAKTNQTSVYFCASSPGQGQNTLYFGAGTRLSVL.

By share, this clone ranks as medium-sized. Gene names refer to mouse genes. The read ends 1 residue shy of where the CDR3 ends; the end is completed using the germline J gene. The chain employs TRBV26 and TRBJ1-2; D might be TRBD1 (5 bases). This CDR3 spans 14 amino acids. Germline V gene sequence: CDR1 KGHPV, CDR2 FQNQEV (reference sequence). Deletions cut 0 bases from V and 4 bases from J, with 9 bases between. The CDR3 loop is CASSLSGATSDYTF. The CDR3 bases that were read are TGTGCCAGCAGTCTGTCAGGGGCGACCTCCGACTACACC. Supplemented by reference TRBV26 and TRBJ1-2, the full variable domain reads NSKVIQTPRYLVKGQGQKAKMRCIPEKGHPVVFWYQQNKNNEFKFLINFQNQEVLQQIDMTEKRFSAECPSNSPCSLEIQSSEAGDSALYLCASSLSGATSDYTFGSGTRLLVI.

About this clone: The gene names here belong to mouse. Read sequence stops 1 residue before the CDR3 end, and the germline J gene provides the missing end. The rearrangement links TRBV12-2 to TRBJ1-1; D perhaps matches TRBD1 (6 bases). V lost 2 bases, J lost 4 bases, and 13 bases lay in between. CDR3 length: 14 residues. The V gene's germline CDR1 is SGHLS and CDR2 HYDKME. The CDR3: CASSPTGGSTEVFF. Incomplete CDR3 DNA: TGTGCCAGCTCTCCAACGGGGGGCAGCACAGAAGTCTTC. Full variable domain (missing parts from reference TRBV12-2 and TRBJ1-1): NSGVVQSPRYIIKGKGERSILKCIPISGHLSVAWYQQTQGQELKFFIQHYDKMERDKGNLPSRFSVQQFDDYHSEMNMSALELEDSAVYFCASSPTGGSTEVFFGKGTRLTVV.

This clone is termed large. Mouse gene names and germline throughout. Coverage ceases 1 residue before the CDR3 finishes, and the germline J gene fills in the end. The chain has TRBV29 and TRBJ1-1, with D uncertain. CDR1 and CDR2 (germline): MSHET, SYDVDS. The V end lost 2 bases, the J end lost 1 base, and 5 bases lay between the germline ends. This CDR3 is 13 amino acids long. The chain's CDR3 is CASSLTRNTEVFF. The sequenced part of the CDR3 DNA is TGTGCTAGCAGTTTAACAAGAAACACAGAAGTCTTC.

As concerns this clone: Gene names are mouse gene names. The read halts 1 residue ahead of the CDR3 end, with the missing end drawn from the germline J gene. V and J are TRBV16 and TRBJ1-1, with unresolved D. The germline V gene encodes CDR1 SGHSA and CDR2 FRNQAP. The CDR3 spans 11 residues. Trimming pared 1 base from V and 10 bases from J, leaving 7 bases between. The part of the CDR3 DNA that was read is TGTGCAAGCAGCTTAGGGACGGGAGTCTTC. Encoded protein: CASSLGTGVF. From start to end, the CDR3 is CASSLGTGVFF.

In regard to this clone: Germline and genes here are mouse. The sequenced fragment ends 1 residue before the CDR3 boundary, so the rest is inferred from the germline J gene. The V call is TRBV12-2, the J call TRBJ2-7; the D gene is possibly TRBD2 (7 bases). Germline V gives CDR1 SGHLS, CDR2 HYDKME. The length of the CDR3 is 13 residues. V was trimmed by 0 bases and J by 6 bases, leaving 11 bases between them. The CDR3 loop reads CASSLGGLFEQYF. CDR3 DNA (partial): TGTGCCAGCTCTCTCGGGGGGCTTTTTGAACAGTAC.

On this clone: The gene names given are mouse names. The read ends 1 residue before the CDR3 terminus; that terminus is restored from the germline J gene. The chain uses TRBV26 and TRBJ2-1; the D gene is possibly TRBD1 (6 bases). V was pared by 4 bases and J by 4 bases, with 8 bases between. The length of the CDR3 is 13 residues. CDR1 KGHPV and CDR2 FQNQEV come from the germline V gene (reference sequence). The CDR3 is CASSPGQYAEQFF. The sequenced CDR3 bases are TGTGCCAGCAGTCCGGGACAATATGCTGAGCAGTTC.

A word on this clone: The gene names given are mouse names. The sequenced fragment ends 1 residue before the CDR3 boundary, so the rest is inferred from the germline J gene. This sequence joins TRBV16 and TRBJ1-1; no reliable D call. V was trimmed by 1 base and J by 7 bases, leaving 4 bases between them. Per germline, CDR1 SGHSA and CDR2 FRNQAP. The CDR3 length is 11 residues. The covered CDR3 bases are TGTGCAAGCAGCTTAGGGGGAGAAGTCTTC. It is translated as CASSLGGEVF. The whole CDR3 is CASSLGGEVFF.

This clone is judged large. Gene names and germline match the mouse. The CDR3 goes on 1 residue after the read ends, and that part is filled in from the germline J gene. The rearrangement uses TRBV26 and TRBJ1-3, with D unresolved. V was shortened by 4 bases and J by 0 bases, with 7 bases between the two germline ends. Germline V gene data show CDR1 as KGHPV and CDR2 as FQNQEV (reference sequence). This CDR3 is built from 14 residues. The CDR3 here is CASSPTPSGNTLYF. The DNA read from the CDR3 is TGTGCCAGCAGTCCCACCCCTTCTGGAAATACGCTCTAT.

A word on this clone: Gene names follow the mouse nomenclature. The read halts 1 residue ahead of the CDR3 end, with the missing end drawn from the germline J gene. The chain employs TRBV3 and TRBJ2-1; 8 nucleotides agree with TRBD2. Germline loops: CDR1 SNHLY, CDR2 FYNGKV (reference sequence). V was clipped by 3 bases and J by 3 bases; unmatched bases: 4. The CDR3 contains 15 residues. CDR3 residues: CASSLGGALYAEQFF. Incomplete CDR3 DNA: TGTGCCAGCAGCTTGGGGGGGGCACTCTATGCTGAGCAGTTC.

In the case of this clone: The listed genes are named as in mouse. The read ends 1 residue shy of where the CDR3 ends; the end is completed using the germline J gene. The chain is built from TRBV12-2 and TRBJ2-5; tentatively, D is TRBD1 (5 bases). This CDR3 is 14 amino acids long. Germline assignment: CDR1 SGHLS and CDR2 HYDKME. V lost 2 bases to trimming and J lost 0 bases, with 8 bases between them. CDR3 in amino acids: CASSPDSNQDTQYF. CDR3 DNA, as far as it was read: TGTGCCAGCTCTCCCGACAGTAACCAAGACACCCAGTAC.

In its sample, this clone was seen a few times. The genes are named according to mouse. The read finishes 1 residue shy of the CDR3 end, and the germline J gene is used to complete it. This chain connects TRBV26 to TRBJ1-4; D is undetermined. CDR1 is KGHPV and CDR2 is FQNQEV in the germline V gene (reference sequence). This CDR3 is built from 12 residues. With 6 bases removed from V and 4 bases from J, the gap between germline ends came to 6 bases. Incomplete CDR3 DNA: TGTGCCAGCAGCCCTAACAACGAAAGATTATTT. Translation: CASSPNNERLF. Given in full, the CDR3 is CASSPNNERLFF.

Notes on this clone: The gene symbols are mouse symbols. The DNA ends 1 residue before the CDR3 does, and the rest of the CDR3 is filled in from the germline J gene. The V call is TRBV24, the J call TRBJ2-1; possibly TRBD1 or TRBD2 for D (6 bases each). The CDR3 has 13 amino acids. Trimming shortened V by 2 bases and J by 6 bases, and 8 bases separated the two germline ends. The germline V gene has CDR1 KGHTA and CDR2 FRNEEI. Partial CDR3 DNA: TGTGCCAGCAGTCTGGGGGGCTCTGCTGAGCAGTTC. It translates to CASSLGGSAEQF. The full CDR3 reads CASSLGGSAEQFF.

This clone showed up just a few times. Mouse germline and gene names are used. The covered CDR3 bases are TGTGCCAGCGGTGATGCCGGCGACACCAACTATGCTGAGCAGTTC. Translated, it gives CASGDAGDTNYAEQF. The whole CDR3 is CASGDAGDTNYAEQFF. The V call is TRBV13-2, the J call TRBJ2-1; D unresolved. Coverage ceases 1 residue before the CDR3 finishes, and the germline J gene fills in the end. Germline CDR1 reads NNHNN; CDR2 reads SYGAGS (reference sequence). V shed 0 bases and J shed 1 base, with 11 bases lying between them. The CDR3 contains 16 residues.

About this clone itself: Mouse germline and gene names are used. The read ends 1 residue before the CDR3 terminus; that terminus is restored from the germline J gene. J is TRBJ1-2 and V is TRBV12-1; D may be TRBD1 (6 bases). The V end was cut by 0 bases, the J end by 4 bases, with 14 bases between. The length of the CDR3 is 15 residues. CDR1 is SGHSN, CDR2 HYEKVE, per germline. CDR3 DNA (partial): TGTGCCAGCTCTCTCGACTTTCAGGGGCGCTCCGACTACACC. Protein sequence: CASSLDFQGRSDYT. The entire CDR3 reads CASSLDFQGRSDYTF.

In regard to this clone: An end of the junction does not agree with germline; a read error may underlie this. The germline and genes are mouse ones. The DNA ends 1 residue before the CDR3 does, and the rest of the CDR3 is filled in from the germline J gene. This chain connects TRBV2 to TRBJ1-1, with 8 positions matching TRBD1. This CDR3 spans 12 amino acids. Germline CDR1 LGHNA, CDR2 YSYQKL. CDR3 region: CASSQTGTGVFF. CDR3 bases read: TGTGCCAGCAGCCAAACCGGGACAGGAGTCTTC.

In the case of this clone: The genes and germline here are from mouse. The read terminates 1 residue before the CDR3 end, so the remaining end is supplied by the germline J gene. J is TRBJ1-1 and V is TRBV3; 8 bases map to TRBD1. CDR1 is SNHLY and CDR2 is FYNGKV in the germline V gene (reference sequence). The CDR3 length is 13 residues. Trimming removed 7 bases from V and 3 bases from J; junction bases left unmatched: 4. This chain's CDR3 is CASNRGRDTEVFF. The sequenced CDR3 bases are TGTGCCAGCAACAGGGGGAGGGACACAGAAGTCTTC.

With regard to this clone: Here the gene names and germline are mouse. The CDR3 DNA, read in part, is TGTGCCTCTCGGACAGGGACTGGAAATACGCTCTAT. This codes for CASRTGTGNTLY. In full, the CDR3 is CASRTGTGNTLYF. The chain combines TRBV29 with TRBJ1-3, with 8 bases identical to TRBD1. Sequencing ends 1 residue short of the CDR3 end; the germline J gene provides the rest. This CDR3 has 13 residues. CDR1 is MSHET and CDR2 is SYDVDS in the germline V gene.

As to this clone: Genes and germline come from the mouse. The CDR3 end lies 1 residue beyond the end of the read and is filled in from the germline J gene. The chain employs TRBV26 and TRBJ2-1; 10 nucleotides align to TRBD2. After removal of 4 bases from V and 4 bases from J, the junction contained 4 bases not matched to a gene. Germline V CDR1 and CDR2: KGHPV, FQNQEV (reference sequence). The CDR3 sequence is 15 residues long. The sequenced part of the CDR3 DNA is TGTGCCAGCAGTCCGACTGGGGGGAGGTATGCTGAGCAGTTC. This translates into CASSPTGGRYAEQF. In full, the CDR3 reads CASSPTGGRYAEQFF.